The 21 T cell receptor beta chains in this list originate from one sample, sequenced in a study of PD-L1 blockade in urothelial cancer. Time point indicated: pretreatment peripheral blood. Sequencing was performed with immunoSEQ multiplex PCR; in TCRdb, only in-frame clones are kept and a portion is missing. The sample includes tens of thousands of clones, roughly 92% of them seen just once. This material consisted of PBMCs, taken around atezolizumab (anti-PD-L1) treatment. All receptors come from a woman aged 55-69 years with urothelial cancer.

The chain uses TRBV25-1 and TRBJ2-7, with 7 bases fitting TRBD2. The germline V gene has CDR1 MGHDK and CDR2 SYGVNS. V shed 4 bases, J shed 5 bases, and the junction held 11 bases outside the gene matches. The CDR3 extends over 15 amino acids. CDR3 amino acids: CASSVAGGRVHEQYF. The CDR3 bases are TGTGCCAGCAGTGTTGCGGGCGGGAGAGTCCACGAGCAGTACTTC.

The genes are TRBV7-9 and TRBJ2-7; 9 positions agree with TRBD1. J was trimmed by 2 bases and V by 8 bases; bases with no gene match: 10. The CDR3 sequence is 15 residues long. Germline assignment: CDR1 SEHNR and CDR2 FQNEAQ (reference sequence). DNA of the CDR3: TGTGCCAGCGGGGGACAGGGAGGACCCACCTACGAGCAGTACTTC. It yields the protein CASGGQGGPTYEQYF. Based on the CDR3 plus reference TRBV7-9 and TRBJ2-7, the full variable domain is DTGVSQNPRHKITKRGQNVTFRCDPISEHNRLYWYRQTLGQGPEFLTYFQNEAQLEKSRLLSDRFSAERPKGSFSTLEIQRTEQGDSAMYLCASGGQGGPTYEQYFGPGTRLTVT.

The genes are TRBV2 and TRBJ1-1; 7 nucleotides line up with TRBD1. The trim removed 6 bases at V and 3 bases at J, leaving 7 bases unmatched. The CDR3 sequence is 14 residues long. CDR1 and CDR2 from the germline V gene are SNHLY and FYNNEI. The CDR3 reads CASRRDREDTEAFF. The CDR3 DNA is TGTGCCAGCAGGCGGGACAGAGAGGACACTGAAGCTTTCTTT.

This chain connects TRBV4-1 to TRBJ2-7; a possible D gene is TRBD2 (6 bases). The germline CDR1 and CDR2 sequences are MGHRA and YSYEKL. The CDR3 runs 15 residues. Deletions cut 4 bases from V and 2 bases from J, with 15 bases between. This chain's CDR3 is CASSRDERETYEQYF. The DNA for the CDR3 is TGCGCCAGCAGCCGGGATGAACGGGAGACCTACGAGCAGTACTTC.

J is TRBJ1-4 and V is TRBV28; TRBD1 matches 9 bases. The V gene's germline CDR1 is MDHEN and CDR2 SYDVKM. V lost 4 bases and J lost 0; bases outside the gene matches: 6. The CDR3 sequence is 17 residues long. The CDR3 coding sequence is TGTGCCAGCAGTTCCGGGACAGGGCTGCCAACTAATGAAAAACTGTTTTTT. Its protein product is CASSSGTGLPTNEKLFF.

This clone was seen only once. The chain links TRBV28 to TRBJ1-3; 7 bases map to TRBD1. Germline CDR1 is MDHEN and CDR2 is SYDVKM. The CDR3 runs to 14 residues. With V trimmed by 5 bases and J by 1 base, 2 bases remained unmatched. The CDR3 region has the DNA TGTGCCAGCAGTGAGGGGGCTTCTGGAAACACCATATATTTT. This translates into CASSEGASGNTIYF.

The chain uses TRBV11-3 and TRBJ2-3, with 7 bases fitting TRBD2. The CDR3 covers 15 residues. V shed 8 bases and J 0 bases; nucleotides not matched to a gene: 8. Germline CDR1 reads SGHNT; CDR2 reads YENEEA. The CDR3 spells CASGGGDLSTDTQYF. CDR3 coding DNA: TGTGCCAGCGGTGGGGGGGACCTCAGCACAGATACGCAGTATTTT.

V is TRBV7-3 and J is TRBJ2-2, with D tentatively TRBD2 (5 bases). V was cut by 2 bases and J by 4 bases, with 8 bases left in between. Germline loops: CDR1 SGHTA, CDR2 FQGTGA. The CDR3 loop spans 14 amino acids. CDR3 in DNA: TGTGCCAGCAGCTTATACGGAGGCACCGGGGAGCTGTTTTTT. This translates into CASSLYGGTGELFF.

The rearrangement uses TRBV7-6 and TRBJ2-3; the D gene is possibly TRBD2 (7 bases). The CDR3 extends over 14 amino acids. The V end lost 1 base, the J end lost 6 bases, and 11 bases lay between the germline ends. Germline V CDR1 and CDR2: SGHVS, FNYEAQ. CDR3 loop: CASSLGGGGDTQYF. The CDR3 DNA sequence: TGTGCCAGCAGCTTAGGGGGGGGCGGTGATACGCAGTATTTT.

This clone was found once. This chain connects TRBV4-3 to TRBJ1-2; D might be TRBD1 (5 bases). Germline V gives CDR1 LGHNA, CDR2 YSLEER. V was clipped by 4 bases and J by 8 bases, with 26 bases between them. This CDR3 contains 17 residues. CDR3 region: CASSRAPGEGILGGYTF. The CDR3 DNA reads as TGCGCCAGCAGCCGGGCCCCGGGAGAGGGGATTCTAGGAGGCTACACCTTC.

CDR3 nucleotide sequence: TGTGCCAGCAGCTTGGGTCAATCCTACAATGAGCAGTTCTTC. It is translated as CASSLGQSYNEQFF. J is TRBJ2-1 and V is TRBV5-5; D is ambiguous. Germline CDR1 and CDR2: SGHKS and YYEKEE (reference sequence). The CDR3 totals 14 residues. V was clipped by 0 bases and J by 1 base, with 5 bases between them.

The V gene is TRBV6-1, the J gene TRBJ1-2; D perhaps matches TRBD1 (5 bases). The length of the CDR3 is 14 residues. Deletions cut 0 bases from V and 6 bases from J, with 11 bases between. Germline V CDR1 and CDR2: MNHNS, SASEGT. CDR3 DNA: TGTGCCAGCAGTGAAGCGGCGGGGGTAAATGGCTACACCTTC. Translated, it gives CASSEAAGVNGYTF.

The CDR3 nucleotides read TGTGCCAGCAGTAGAAGCGGGAGCCAAGAGACCCAGTACTTC. This gives the protein CASSRSGSQETQYF. V gene TRBV6-1 combines with J gene TRBJ2-5, with 8 bases that match TRBD2. CDR1 and CDR2 (germline): MNHNS, SASEGT. The ends lost 5 bases at V and 1 base at J; junction bases unmatched: 3. The CDR3 is 14 amino acids.

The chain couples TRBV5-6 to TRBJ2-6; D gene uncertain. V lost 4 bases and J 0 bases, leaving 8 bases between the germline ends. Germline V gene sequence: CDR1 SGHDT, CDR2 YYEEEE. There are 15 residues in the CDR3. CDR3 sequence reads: CASSVMRSGANVLTF. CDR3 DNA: TGTGCCAGCAGCGTGATGCGCTCTGGGGCCAACGTCCTGACTTTC. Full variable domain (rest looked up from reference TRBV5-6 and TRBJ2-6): DAGVTQSPTHLIKTRGQQVTLRCSPKSGHDTVSWYQQALGQGPQFIFQYYEEEERQRGNFPDRFSGHQFPNYSSELNVNALLLGDSALYLCASSVMRSGANVLTFGAGSRLTVL.

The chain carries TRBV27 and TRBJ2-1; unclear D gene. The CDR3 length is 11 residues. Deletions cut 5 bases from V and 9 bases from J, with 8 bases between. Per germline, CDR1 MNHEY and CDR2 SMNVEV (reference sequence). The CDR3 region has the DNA TGTGCCAGCAGTGGCGGCATTGAGCAGTTCTTC. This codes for CASSGGIEQFF.

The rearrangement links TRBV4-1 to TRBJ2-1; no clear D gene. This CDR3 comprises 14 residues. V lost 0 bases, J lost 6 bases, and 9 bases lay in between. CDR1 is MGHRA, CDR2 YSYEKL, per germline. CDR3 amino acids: CASSQERRGNEQFF. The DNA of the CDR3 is TGCGCCAGCAGCCAAGAAAGGAGAGGCAATGAGCAGTTCTTC.

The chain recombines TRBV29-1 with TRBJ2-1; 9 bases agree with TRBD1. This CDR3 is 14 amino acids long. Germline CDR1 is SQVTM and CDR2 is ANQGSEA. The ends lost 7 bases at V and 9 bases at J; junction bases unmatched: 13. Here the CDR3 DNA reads TGCAGCGCCGAAAAAGGACAGGGGATCGGTGAGCAGTTCTTC. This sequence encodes CSAEKGQGIGEQFF.

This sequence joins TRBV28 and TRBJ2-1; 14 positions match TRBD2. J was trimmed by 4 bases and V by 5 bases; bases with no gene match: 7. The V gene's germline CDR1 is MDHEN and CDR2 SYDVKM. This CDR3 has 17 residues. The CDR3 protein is CASSPAGTSGSYNEQFF. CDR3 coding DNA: TGTGCCAGCAGTCCTGCCGGGACTAGCGGGAGTTACAATGAGCAGTTCTTC.

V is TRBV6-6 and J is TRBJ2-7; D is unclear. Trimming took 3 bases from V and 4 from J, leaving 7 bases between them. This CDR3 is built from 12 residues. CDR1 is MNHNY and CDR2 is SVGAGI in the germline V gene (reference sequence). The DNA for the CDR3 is TGTGCCAGCAGTTATAGTTATTACGAGCAGTACTTC. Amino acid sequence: CASSYSYYEQYF.

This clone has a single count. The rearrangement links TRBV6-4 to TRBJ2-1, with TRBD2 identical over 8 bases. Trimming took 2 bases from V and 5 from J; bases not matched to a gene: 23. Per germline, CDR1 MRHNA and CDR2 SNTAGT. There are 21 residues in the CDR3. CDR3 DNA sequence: TGTGCCAGCAGTGACGTCCGAAGCGGGAGTAGGGGGGACGTCTTAGACAATGAGCAGTTCTTC. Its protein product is CASSDVRSGSRGDVLDNEQFF.

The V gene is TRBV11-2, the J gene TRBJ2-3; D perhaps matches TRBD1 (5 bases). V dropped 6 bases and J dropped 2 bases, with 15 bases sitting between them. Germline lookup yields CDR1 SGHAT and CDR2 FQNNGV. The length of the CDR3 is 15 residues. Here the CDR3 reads CASSLFRGLTDTQYF. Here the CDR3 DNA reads TGTGCCAGCAGTTTATTTAGGGGCCTCACAGATACGCAGTATTTT.